This T cell receptor beta chain came from a study of shared clonotypes between healthy human individuals. Study summary: Each donor contributed plates that comprised three CD4 naive, three CD4 memory, two CD8 naive and one CD8 memory.

Study conclusions and caveats: Represented diversity (both genetic and exposure-history) was limited by the small number of donors. Memory subsets generally showed lower estimated richness than naive subsets.

Remarks on this clone: Antigen unknown.

The CDR3 runs to 15 residues. J was trimmed by 9 bases and V by 4 bases; bases with no gene match: 8. Per the germline V gene, CDR1 is MNHEY and CDR2 is SVGAGI. The assay was immunoSEQ multiplex PCR, and TCRdb's table has in-frame clones only and misses some. The sample carries about 2,500,000 clones, 90% to 95% recorded once. V usage is TRBV6-5 and J usage is TRBJ2-1, with 11 bases matching TRBD1. Sequencing was performed on naive CD4+ T cells sorted from blood. Subset noted: CD45RA+ positively selected. This clonotype was obtained from a man aged 18 to 29 in good health. The CDR3 region is CASSSGDRGRSEQFF. The DNA for the CDR3 is TGTGCCAGCAGTTCAGGGGACAGGGGGAGGAGTGAGCAGTTCTTC.